A single sample gave rise to the 4 T cell receptor beta chains below, sequenced in a study of CD8+ T cells in alopecia areata (dated by TCRdb to the late 2010s). Library preparation was by the immunoSEQ multiplex PCR assay. RNA was extracted from all samples and reverse transcribed into cDNA, which served as template for TCR sequencing. TCRdb mirrors the immuneACCESS table, restricted to in-frame sequences. Some clones are absent from its copies; in checked studies, under half trace to an unresolved V gene, and the reason for the others is unknown. In all, the sample holds over 100,000 clones, and around three fifths of those were seen once. The top ten hold 9% to 15% of the sample. This sample's time point label indicates: less than 25 weeks on oral tofacitinib. The sample's treatment or condition label, decoded: oral pan-JAK inhibitor, 5-10 mg twice daily. This specimen consisted of CD8+ T cells sorted from blood, obtained at week 24, from a patient treated with tofacitinib. These TCRs come from a human donor with alopecia areata.

The V and J genes are TRBV25-1 and TRBJ1-5; D might be TRBD1 (5 bases). V was pared by 3 bases and J by 4 bases, with 10 bases between. The CDR3 has 14 residues. Germline CDR1 MGHDK, CDR2 SYGVNS. CDR3 sequence (DNA): TGTGCCAGCAGTGAGGCTGAGGGGAATCAGCCCCAGCATTTT. Translating gives CASSEAEGNQPQHF.

This sequence joins TRBV6-5 and TRBJ2-2; D gene ambiguous. The CDR3 totals 12 residues. In germline, CDR1 is MNHEY, CDR2 SVGAGI. Trimming pared 2 bases from V and 4 bases from J, leaving 2 bases between. The CDR3: CASSYTTGELFF. CDR3 nucleotides: TGTGCCAGCAGTTACACCACCGGGGAGCTGTTTTTT.

V usage is TRBV29-1 and J usage is TRBJ1-5; D ambiguous. Germline lookup yields CDR1 SQVTM and CDR2 ANQGSEA. CDR3 length equals 12 residues. Trimming left V 4 bases short and J 5 bases short, with 9 bases between. CDR3 region: CSVATADQPQHF. CDR3 DNA: TGCAGCGTTGCAACAGCAGATCAGCCCCAGCATTTT.

Details on this clone: Within the sample, other DNA sequences also encode this same CDR3. The genes are TRBV4-1 and TRBJ2-5, with TRBD2 identical over 10 bases. CDR1 MGHRA and CDR2 YSYEKL come from the germline V gene. This CDR3 is built from 15 residues. After removal of 3 bases from V and 2 bases from J, the junction contained 3 bases not matched to a gene. The CDR3 loop is CASSQERGGQETQYF. The CDR3 DNA sequence: TGCGCCAGCAGCCAGGAGCGGGGGGGACAAGAGACCCAGTACTTC.